Sequencing of this T cell receptor (beta chain) was carried out in a study of shared clonotypes between healthy human individuals. The CDR3 runs 11 residues. V was shortened by 0 bases and J by 8 bases, with 5 bases between the two germline ends. Germline V gene lookup returns CDR1 SGHKS and CDR2 YYEKEE (reference sequence). Replicate PCRs for sorted subsets used approximately 220 ng DNA; this equaled tens of thousands of T cell genomes. The data were produced by immunoSEQ multiplex PCR, yet TCRdb's version contains in-frame clones alone and is incomplete. In the table there are hundreds of thousands of clones, more than 95% of which are singletons.

The sequence was collected from a woman aged 25 to 45 in good health. The sample consisted of naive CD4+ T cells sorted from blood. Described subset: CD45RA+ positively selected. The chain has TRBV5-5 and TRBJ1-1; D uncertain. The CDR3 loop reads CASSLGREAFF. CDR3 nucleotides: TGTGCCAGCAGCTTGGGGAGAGAAGCTTTCTTT.